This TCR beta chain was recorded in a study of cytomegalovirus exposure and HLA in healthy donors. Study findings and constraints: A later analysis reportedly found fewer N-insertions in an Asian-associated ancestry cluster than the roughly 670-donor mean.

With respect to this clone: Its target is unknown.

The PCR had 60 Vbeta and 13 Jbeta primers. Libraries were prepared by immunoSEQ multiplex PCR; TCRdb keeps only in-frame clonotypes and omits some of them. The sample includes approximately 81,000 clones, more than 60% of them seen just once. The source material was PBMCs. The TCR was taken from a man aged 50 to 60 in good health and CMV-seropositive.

The CDR3 region has the DNA TGCGCCAGCAGCTTGGCCCCCGGGAGCGGGGTTGAGCAGTTCTTC. Translating gives CASSLAPGSGVEQFF. The chain combines TRBV5-1 with TRBJ2-1; 7 bases agree with TRBD2. The CDR3 is 15 residues long. The V gene's germline CDR1 is SGHRS and CDR2 YFSETQ. V lost 0 bases to trimming and J lost 9 bases; unmatched junction nucleotides: 9. Looking up the rest from reference TRBV5-1 and TRBJ2-1 gives the full variable domain: KAGVTQTPRYLIKTRGQQVTLSCSPISGHRSVSWYQQTPGQGLQFLFEYFSETQRNKGNFPGRFSGRQFSNSRSEMNVSTLELGDSALYLCASSLAPGSGVEQFFGPGTRLTVL.